Shown below are 28 T cell receptor beta chains from a single sample sequenced in a study of technical replicates of blood from a few donors. Method: immunoSEQ multiplex PCR; TCRdb's copy keeps in-frame clones and lacks some. This table holds tens of thousands of clones, roughly 94% found once. The sequencing sample was made of T cells isolated from PBMCs. Receptors were obtained from a human donor in good health.

The rearrangement joins TRBV10-3 to TRBJ1-5, with unresolved D. The CDR3 has 15 amino acids. Germline CDR1 ENHRY, CDR2 SYGVKD. The germline V and J ends were trimmed by 1 base and 0 bases, with 7 bases remaining between them. The CDR3 coding sequence is TGTGCCATCAGTGAGTATGCCAGTAGCAATCAGCCCCAGCATTTT. It codes for CAISEYASSNQPQHF.

This chain joins TRBV7-2 and TRBJ1-1; D possibly corresponds to TRBD1 (5 bases). V lost 5 bases, J lost 4 bases, and 14 bases lay in between. Per the germline V gene, CDR1 is SGHTA and CDR2 is FQGNSA. CDR3 size: 14 residues. The CDR3 coding sequence is TGTGCCAGCAGCCCCACGTGGGGGGGCACTGAAGCTTTCTTT. Protein product: CASSPTWGGTEAFF.

For the CDR3, the DNA is TGTGCCAGCAGGTGGGGGGGCTTCAGCACAGATACGCAGTATTTT. It translates to CASRWGGFSTDTQYF. This chain joins TRBV5-4 and TRBJ2-3; D perhaps matches TRBD2 (7 bases). In germline, CDR1 is SGHNT, CDR2 YYREEE (reference sequence). Trimming removed 5 bases at V and 0 bases at J, with 13 bases between. The CDR3 is 15 residues long.

The chain joins TRBV7-3 to TRBJ1-1; 9 positions match TRBD1. CDR3 size: 15 residues. Trimming at V came to 3 bases and at J to 0 bases, leaving 2 bases not matched to a gene. Germline V CDR1 and CDR2: SGHTA, FQGTGA. The CDR3 reads CASSFGQGMNTEAFF. The DNA of the CDR3 is TGTGCCAGCAGCTTCGGACAGGGGATGAACACTGAAGCTTTCTTT.

The chain uses TRBV9 and TRBJ2-1; a weak D match, TRBD2 (5 bases). Germline loops: CDR1 SGDLS, CDR2 YYNGEE. The CDR3 has 13 amino acids. Between the trimmed V and J ends, which lost 4 bases and 4 bases, there was a span of 9 bases. CDR3 protein: CASSYGLYNEQFF. The CDR3 bases are TGTGCCAGCAGCTACGGACTGTACAATGAGCAGTTCTTC.

This rearrangement joins TRBV29-1 to TRBJ1-1, with no clear D. CDR1 is SQVTM, CDR2 ANQGSEA, per germline. The V end was cut by 0 bases, the J end by 4 bases, with 3 bases between. This CDR3 has 11 residues. Here the CDR3 reads CSVEDLTEAFF. DNA for the CDR3: TGCAGCGTTGAAGACCTCACTGAAGCTTTCTTT. Combining the CDR3 with reference TRBV29-1 and TRBJ1-1 gives the whole variable domain SAVISQKPSRDICQRGTSLTIQCQVDSQVTMMFWYRQQPGQSLTLIATANQGSEATYESGFVIDKFPISRPNLTFSTLTVSNMSPEDSSIYLCSVEDLTEAFFGQGTRLTVV.

The V and J genes are TRBV4-1 and TRBJ2-5; a weak D match, TRBD1 (6 bases). The CDR3 is made up of 16 amino acids. Deletions cut 0 bases from V and 5 bases from J, with 16 bases between. CDR1 and CDR2 (germline): MGHRA, YSYEKL. This CDR3 reads CASSQDLGAQLETQYF. The CDR3 DNA reads TGCGCCAGCAGCCAAGATCTGGGGGCTCAATTGGAGACCCAGTACTTC.

The chain links TRBV6-5 to TRBJ2-7, with D tentatively TRBD1 (6 bases). The V end lost 2 bases, the J end lost 3 bases, and 14 bases lay between the germline ends. Germline CDR1 reads MNHEY; CDR2 reads SVGAGI. The CDR3 length is 15 residues. The CDR3 region has the DNA TGTGCCAGCAGTTACGTGGCAGGGGCCGTCTACGAGCAGTACTTC. It yields the protein CASSYVAGAVYEQYF.

V usage is TRBV10-3 and J usage is TRBJ1-1; possibly TRBD1 for D (6 bases). The CDR3 has 15 residues. Germline V lookup: CDR1 ENHRY, CDR2 SYGVKD. V was cut by 7 bases and J by 6 bases, with 21 bases left in between. Here the CDR3 DNA reads TGTGCCATCAAGGGGGGGGAGGAACTGTGGGCTGAAGCTTTCTTT. Amino acid sequence: CAIKGGEELWAEAFF.

This sequence joins TRBV6-5 and TRBJ2-7; TRBD1 agrees at 8 bases. CDR1 is MNHEY and CDR2 is SVGAGI in the germline V gene. CDR3 size: 14 residues. J lost 2 bases, V lost 5 bases, and 5 bases had no gene match. CDR3 bases: TGTGCCAGCAGTACATCGACAGGGGCCTACGAGCAGTACTTC. It yields the protein CASSTSTGAYEQYF.

The V and J genes are TRBV28 and TRBJ2-7, with D possibly TRBD1 on 5 matching bases. The CDR3 runs to 13 residues. Trimming removed 8 bases from V and 2 bases from J, with 13 bases in between. Per the germline V gene, CDR1 is MDHEN and CDR2 is SYDVKM. This CDR3 is CASPGPSTYEQYF. CDR3 DNA sequence: TGTGCCAGCCCAGGGCCCTCAACCTACGAGCAGTACTTC.

The V gene is TRBV4-1, the J gene TRBJ1-2; the match to TRBD1 covers 9 bases. The trim removed 3 bases at V and 4 bases at J, leaving 9 bases unmatched. The germline V gene has CDR1 MGHRA and CDR2 YSYEKL. The CDR3 length is 16 residues. CDR3 nucleotides: TGCGCCAGCAGCCAGACTAGGACAGGGGAGGTCTATGGCTACACCTTC. Its protein is CASSQTRTGEVYGYTF.

V is TRBV7-2 and J is TRBJ1-2; D may be TRBD1 (6 bases). The V end was cut by 5 bases, the J end by 3 bases, with 13 bases between. This CDR3 comprises 14 residues. Germline CDR1 and CDR2: SGHTA and FQGNSA. The CDR3 region is CASSRGSRDYGYTF. CDR3 DNA: TGTGCCAGCAGCAGGGGGAGTAGGGACTATGGCTACACCTTC.

CDR3 amino acids: CASRSAGLPSYEQYF. The DNA of the CDR3 is TGTGCCAGCAGATCAGCGGGACTCCCCTCCTACGAGCAGTACTTC. This chain uses TRBV7-2 with TRBJ2-7; 7 nucleotides agree with TRBD2. The CDR3 sequence is 15 residues long. Germline V gives CDR1 SGHTA, CDR2 FQGNSA. Unmatched junction bases numbered 8, after V lost 6 bases and J lost 0 bases.

This rearrangement joins TRBV10-3 to TRBJ2-2, with 9 bases aligning to TRBD2. CDR1 is ENHRY and CDR2 is SYGVKD in the germline V gene. The ends lost 4 bases at V and 7 bases at J; junction bases unmatched: 4. CDR3 length: 14 amino acids. CDR3 DNA sequence: TGTGCCATCAGTGGCGGGGGGGCCGTCGGGGAGCTGTTTTTT. As protein: CAISGGGAVGELFF.

V and J are TRBV5-6 and TRBJ2-7; D uncertain. There are 15 residues in the CDR3. Per the germline V gene, CDR1 is SGHDT and CDR2 is YYEEEE. V lost 1 base and J 3 bases, leaving 14 bases between the germline ends. Written as DNA, the CDR3 is TGTGCCAGCAGCTTGTCTGGTAGAGGATACTACGAGCAGTACTTC. As protein: CASSLSGRGYYEQYF.

The chain carries TRBV10-3 and TRBJ1-1; maybe TRBD1 (5 bases). Germline CDR1 and CDR2: ENHRY and SYGVKD. The CDR3 length is 14 residues. V was pared by 10 bases and J by 0 bases, with 15 bases between. CDR3 in amino acids: CATTEGNLNTEAFF. CDR3 bases: TGTGCCACCACGGAGGGGAACCTGAACACTGAAGCTTTCTTT.

The chain couples TRBV7-9 to TRBJ1-2, with TRBD1 identical over 7 bases. The CDR3 spans 15 residues. Germline V gene data show CDR1 as SEHNR and CDR2 as FQNEAQ (reference sequence). The ends lost 2 bases at V and 6 bases at J; junction bases unmatched: 9. CDR3 coding DNA: TGTGCCAGCAGCTTAATTCTGACAGGGCGGGATGGCTACACCTTC. Encoded protein: CASSLILTGRDGYTF.

This chain connects TRBV10-2 to TRBJ2-1; 10 nucleotides line up with TRBD2. Germline values: CDR1 WSHSY, CDR2 SAAADI. The CDR3 spans 15 residues. J lost 7 bases, V lost 7 bases, and 10 bases had no gene match. Written as DNA, the CDR3 is TGCGCCAGCACTTTAATAGCGGGAGGTTTAAATGAGCAGTTCTTC. Translating gives CASTLIAGGLNEQFF.

This chain uses TRBV7-2 with TRBJ2-5, with D hard to call. This CDR3 contains 14 residues. From germline, CDR1 is SGHTA and CDR2 FQGNSA. V lost 2 bases and J 2 bases, leaving 9 bases between the germline ends. The CDR3 sequence is CASSLQVQQETQYF. The DNA of the CDR3 is TGTGCCAGCAGCTTACAGGTCCAACAAGAGACCCAGTACTTC.

This clone was observed a single time. Written as DNA, the CDR3 is TGCGCCAGCAGCGCCCAGCGGGGGCAAGAGACCCAGTACTTC. The encoded protein is CASSAQRGQETQYF. V gene TRBV5-1 combines with J gene TRBJ2-5; 8 positions match TRBD2. V lost 4 bases to trimming and J lost 2 bases; unmatched junction nucleotides: 4. This CDR3 comprises 14 residues. CDR1 is SGHRS, CDR2 YFSETQ, per germline.

The gene calls are TRBV6-5 and TRBJ1-2; 7 bases align to TRBD1. V shed 5 bases, J shed 8 bases, and the junction held 14 bases outside the gene matches. The germline CDR1 and CDR2 sequences are MNHEY and SVGAGI. The CDR3 runs 15 residues. CDR3 DNA: TGTGCCAGCAGTGGGCGGGACAGTTTTCCTCTGGGCTACACCTTC. It specifies CASSGRDSFPLGYTF.

The table lists this clone with a count of one. Written as DNA, the CDR3 is TGTGCCAGTAGTATGTCGGGGTTTGACAATCAGCCCCAGCATTTT. This sequence encodes CASSMSGFDNQPQHF. J is TRBJ1-5 and V is TRBV19; D gene ambiguous. Trimming left V 3 bases short and J 3 bases short, with 12 bases between. The CDR3 is made up of 15 amino acids. CDR1 LNHDA and CDR2 SQIVND come from the germline V gene (reference sequence).

For this clone: One junction end does not reproduce the germline sequence, and a read error may be involved. The CDR3 spells CASSIEASEQYF. The CDR3 DNA is TGTGCCAGCAGCATAGAAGCATCCGAGCAGTACTTC. The chain couples TRBV11-2 to TRBJ2-7; D gene unclear. Germline V gives CDR1 SGHAT, CDR2 FQNNGV. CDR3 length: 12 residues.

This chain connects TRBV5-1 to TRBJ1-6, with 7 bases identical to TRBD1. The CDR3 has 13 amino acids. The V and J ends lost 0 bases and 12 bases, in that order; junction bases with no gene match: 3. The germline V gene encodes CDR1 SGHRS and CDR2 YFSETQ. CDR3 sequence reads: CASSLGQGGPLHF. Here the CDR3 DNA reads TGCGCCAGCAGCTTGGGACAGGGCGGACCCCTCCACTTT.

The chain carries TRBV5-1 and TRBJ1-2; TRBD1 matches 9 bases. The CDR3 covers 15 residues. Germline V gene lookup returns CDR1 SGHRS and CDR2 YFSETQ. V was clipped by 7 bases and J by 5 bases; unmatched bases: 12. The CDR3 nucleotides read TGCGCCAGCCGTTTAAGGACAGGGGATAGTTATGGCTACACCTTC. This translates into CASRLRTGDSYGYTF.

In the case of this clone: The same CDR3 also results from other DNA sequences found in this sample. This sequence joins TRBV5-1 and TRBJ1-1; D is undetermined. This CDR3 has 14 residues. CDR1 and CDR2 from the germline V gene are SGHRS and YFSETQ. Trimming removed 0 bases from V and 1 base from J, with 7 bases in between. CDR3 coding DNA: TGCGCCAGCAGCTTGGCCCCAGGGAACACTGAAGCTTTCTTT. The encoded protein is CASSLAPGNTEAFF.

In this sample, this clone turned up once. V gene TRBV4-1 combines with J gene TRBJ2-1; 12 bases line up with TRBD2. Germline CDR1 MGHRA, CDR2 YSYEKL. Trimming at V came to 3 bases and at J to 0 bases, leaving 6 bases not matched to a gene. The CDR3 runs to 18 residues. CDR3 sequence reads: CASSQKTSGRSSYNEQFF. As DNA, the CDR3 is TGCGCCAGCAGCCAGAAAACTAGCGGGAGGAGCTCCTACAATGAGCAGTTCTTC.